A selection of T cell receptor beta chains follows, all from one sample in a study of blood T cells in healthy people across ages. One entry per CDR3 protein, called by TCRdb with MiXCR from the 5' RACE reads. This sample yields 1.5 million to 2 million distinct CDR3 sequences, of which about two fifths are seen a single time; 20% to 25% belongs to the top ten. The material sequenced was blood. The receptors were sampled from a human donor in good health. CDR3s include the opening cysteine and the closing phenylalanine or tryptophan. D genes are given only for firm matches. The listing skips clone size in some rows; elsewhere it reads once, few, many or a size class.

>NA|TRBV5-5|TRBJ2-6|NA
CASLEGHSGANVLTF
TGTGCCAGCTTGGAGGGTCACTCTGGGGCCAACGTCCTGACTTTC
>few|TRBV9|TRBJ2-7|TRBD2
CASSVDISGGREQYF
TGTGCCAGCAGCGTAGATATTAGCGGGGGCCGCGAGCAGTACTTC
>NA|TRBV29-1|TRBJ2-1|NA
CSGGISYNEQFF
TGCAGCGGGGGGATCTCCTACAATGAGCAGTTCTTC
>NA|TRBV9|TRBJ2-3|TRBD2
CASSVGTTSGPTDTQYF
TGTGCCAGCAGCGTAGGCACTACTAGCGGTCCCACAGATACGCAGTATTTT
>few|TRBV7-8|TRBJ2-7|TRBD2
CASSFSGGAHEQYF
TGTGCCAGCAGCTTTAGCGGGGGGGCCCACGAGCAGTACTTC
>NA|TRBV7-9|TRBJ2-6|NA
CASSLWGWLSSGANVLTF
TGTGCCAGCAGCTTATGGGGTTGGCTTAGCTCTGGGGCCAACGTCCTGACTTTC
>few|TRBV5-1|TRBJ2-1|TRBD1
CASSPDEGAYNEQFF
TGCGCCAGCAGCCCGGACGAGGGGGCTTACAATGAGCAGTTCTTC
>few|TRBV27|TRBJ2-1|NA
CASGGRNEQFF
TGTGCCAGCGGTGGCCGCAATGAGCAGTTCTTC
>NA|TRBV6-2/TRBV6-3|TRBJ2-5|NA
CASSSGTEGETQYF
TGTGCCAGCAGTTCCGGGACTGAGGGGGAGACCCAGTACTTC
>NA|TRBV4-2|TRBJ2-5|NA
CASSQDRGALTTQYF
TGTGCCAGCAGCCAAGATCGGGGTGCCTTGACGACCCAGTACTTC
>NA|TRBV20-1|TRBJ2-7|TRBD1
CSAPPGQGHYEQYF
TGCAGTGCTCCACCGGGACAGGGTCATTACGAGCAGTACTTC
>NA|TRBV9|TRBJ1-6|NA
CASSVAQRNSPLHF
TGTGCCAGCAGCGTAGCACAGAGGAATTCACCCCTCCACTTT
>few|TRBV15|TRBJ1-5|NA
CATSRGPGNQPQHF
TGTGCCACCAGCAGGGGCCCGGGAAATCAGCCCCAGCATTTT
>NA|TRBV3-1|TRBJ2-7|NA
CASSRRQKPYEQYF
TGTGCCAGCAGCCGTAGACAGAAACCTTACGAGCAGTACTTC
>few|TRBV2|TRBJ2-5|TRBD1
CASSGPTGGRETQYF
TGTGCCAGCAGTGGGCCGACAGGGGGCCGGGAGACCCAGTACTTC